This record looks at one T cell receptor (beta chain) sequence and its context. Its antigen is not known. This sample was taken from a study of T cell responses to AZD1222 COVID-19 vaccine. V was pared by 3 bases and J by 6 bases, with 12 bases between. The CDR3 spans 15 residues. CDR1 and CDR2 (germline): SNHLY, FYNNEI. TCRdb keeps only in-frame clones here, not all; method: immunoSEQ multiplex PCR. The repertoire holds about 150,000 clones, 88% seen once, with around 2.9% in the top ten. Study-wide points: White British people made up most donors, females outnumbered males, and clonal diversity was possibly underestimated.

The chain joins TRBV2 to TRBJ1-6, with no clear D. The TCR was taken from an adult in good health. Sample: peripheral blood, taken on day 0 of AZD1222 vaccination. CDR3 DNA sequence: TGTGCCAGCAGTGACAAGGGCGGAGGTAATTCACCCCTCCACTTT. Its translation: CASSDKGGGNSPLHF.